The sequence of this T cell receptor beta chain was determined in a study of T cells in localized non-small cell lung cancer. Study findings and constraints: The study sequenced only one region of the tumor. As a result, intratumor heterogeneity could not be excluded and remains possible. Appearance in adjacent lung was seen for a median about 60 of the top 100 tumor clones. Tumor trailed uninvolved adjacent lung in T cell clonality, which peaked there.

The repertoire was sequenced with immunoSEQ multiplex PCR; TCRdb's copy has only in-frame clones and lacks some. The sample comprises approximately 28,000 clones, 85% to 95% of which are singletons, and 28% rests with the top ten. For this clone: The antigen is undetermined.

This CDR3 spans 13 amino acids. The V gene lost 2 bases and the J gene lost 6 bases, with 12 bases spanning the gap. CDR1 and CDR2 (germline): GTSNPN, SVGIG (reference sequence). The sequence came from a female donor over 55 with stage I lung adenocarcinoma. The starting material was peripheral blood, obtained before any cancer treatment. V gene TRBV30 combines with J gene TRBJ2-3, with D hard to call. The CDR3 spells CAWSSTDADTQYF. DNA for the CDR3: TGTGCCTGGAGTTCCACGGACGCGGATACGCAGTATTTT.